Listed below are T cell receptor beta chains from one sample, sequenced in a study of blood T cell repertoires in COVID-19. Here immunoSEQ multiplex PCR was the method, and the copy in TCRdb shows in-frame clones only, minus some. The table records about 71,000 clones, more than 80% of them present only once. Specimen: peripheral blood. All receptors come from a woman older than 75 with acute or convalescent COVID-19. Each CDR3 is given without its conserved first and last residue. Fields, in order: J gene, V gene, CDR3 protein.

>TRBJ1-2|TRBV6-2/TRBV6-3
ASSDRTAFYGYT
>TRBJ2-2|TRBV5-1
ASQTGAPDTGELF
>TRBJ2-7|TRBV24-1
ATSDRGSGKVYEQY
>TRBJ1-5|TRBV12-3/TRBV12-4
ASSLDSQPQH
>TRBJ1-5|TRBV28
ASRHGQGASNQPQH
>TRBJ1-2|TRBV5-1
ASSLDRESSRGYT
>TRBJ2-3|TRBV9
ASSAFEGRRTDTQY
>TRBJ2-2|TRBV4-2
ASSQDQIAGGGGELF
>TRBJ1-1|TRBV27
ASIKAF
>TRBJ2-5|TRBV6-1
ASSETGGQETQY
>TRBJ1-1|TRBV5-1
ASSLQTAGTGGEAF
>TRBJ1-5|TRBV19
ASSLKTGGNQPQH
>TRBJ1-2|TRBV28
ASTLGGGGYGYT
>TRBJ2-5|TRBV19
ASRPGWGGEGTQY
>TRBJ1-6|TRBV3-1/TRBV3-2
ASSQTGTVESPLH
>TRBJ1-4|TRBV2
ASSEARQGNEKLF
>TRBJ1-1|TRBV7-8
ASSLRQGKTTEAF
>TRBJ2-3|TRBV3-1/TRBV3-2
ASSPRDRGSFSTDTQY
>TRBJ2-5|TRBV4-2
ASSQGGFRQETQY
>TRBJ1-1|TRBV27
ASSLGPKVSGRSRDTEAF
>TRBJ1-2|TRBV6-1
ASSESAGGDGYT
>TRBJ2-1|TRBV20-1
SASARLSEQF
>TRBJ1-3|TRBV6-5
ASNEGYFSGNTIY
>TRBJ2-1|TRBV9
ASSVLPGQGNEQF
>TRBJ1-1|TRBV4-2
ASSPGHSEKAF
>TRBJ2-7|TRBV19
ASSSEGQVIYEQY
>TRBJ2-1|TRBV7-2
ASSLGGLWEQF
>TRBJ1-4|TRBV5-8
ASSWGTGEALEGNEKLF